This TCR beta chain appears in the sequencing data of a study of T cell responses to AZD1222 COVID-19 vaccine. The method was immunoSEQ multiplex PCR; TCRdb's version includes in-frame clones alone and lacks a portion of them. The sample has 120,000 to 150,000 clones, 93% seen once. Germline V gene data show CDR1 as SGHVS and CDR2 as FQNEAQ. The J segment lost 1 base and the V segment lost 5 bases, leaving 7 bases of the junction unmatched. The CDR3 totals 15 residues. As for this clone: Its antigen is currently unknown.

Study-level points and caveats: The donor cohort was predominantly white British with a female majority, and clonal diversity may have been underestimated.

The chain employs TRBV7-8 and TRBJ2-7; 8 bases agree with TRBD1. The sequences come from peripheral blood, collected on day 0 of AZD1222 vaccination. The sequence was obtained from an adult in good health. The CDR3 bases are TGTGCCAGCAGCGAAGGACAGGGTTTTTCCTACGAGCAGTACTTC. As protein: CASSEGQGFSYEQYF.